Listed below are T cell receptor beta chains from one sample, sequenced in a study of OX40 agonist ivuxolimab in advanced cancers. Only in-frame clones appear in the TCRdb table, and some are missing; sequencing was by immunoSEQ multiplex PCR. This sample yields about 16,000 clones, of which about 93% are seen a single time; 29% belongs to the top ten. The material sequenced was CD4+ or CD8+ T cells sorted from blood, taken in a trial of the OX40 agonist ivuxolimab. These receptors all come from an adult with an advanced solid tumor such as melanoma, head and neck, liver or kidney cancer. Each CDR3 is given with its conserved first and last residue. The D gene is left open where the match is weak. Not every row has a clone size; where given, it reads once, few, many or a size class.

CATTTGGAYGYTF,TGTGCCACTACCACTGGGGGCGCCTATGGCTACACCTTC,TRBJ1-2,TRBV2,NA,NA
CASSYSWGVGDEQFF,TGTGCCAGCAGTTACTCGTGGGGCGTAGGGGATGAGCAGTTCTTC,TRBJ2-1,TRBV6-9,NA,NA
CASSIGVLPTDEQYF,TGTGCCAGTAGTATAGGTGTCCTCCCGACGGACGAGCAGTACTTC,TRBJ2-7,TRBV19,NA,NA
CASSPPRGGVGTDTQYF,TGTGCCAGCAGTCCGCCCCGGGGGGGGGTAGGCACAGATACGCAGTATTTT,TRBJ2-3,TRBV28,NA,TRBD2
CASSRDFLNEQFF,TGCGCCAGCAGCCGCGACTTCCTCAATGAGCAGTTCTTC,TRBJ2-1,TRBV4-1,NA,NA
CATSRDNAIEAFF,TGTGCCACCAGCAGAGATAACGCAATTGAAGCTTTCTTT,TRBJ1-1,TRBV15,NA,NA
CATHPSGTSPHNEQFF,TGTGCCACTCACCCTTCCGGGACTAGCCCCCACAATGAGCAGTTCTTC,TRBJ2-1,TRBV21-1,NA,NA
CASSRGGLAGSPGWEYF,TGTGCCAGTAGTCGGGGGGGACTAGCGGGATCCCCAGGTTGGGAGTATTTT,TRBJ2-3,TRBV19,NA,TRBD2
CAISESIIGSQNEQFF,TGTGCCATCAGTGAGTCGATTATCGGGAGCCAGAATGAGCAGTTCTTC,TRBJ2-1,TRBV10-3,few,NA
CASSAPLLTDTQYF,TGTGCCAGCAGCGCCCCCCTTTTAACAGATACGCAGTATTTT,TRBJ2-3,TRBV9,NA,NA
CASSFQANYEQYF,TGTGCCAGCAGCTTCCAGGCAAACTACGAGCAGTACTTC,TRBJ2-7,TRBV7-8,NA,NA
CASSQGTGDSPLHF,TGTGCCAGCAGCCAAGGGACAGGGGATTCACCCCTCCACTTT,TRBJ1-6,TRBV4-2,NA,TRBD1
CASSQGVGAGYGYTF,TGCGCCAGCAGCCAAGGGGTCGGGGCGGGCTATGGCTACACCTTC,TRBJ1-2,TRBV4-3,NA,NA
CASSSTGTSYNEQFF,TGTGCCAGCAGCTCGACCGGGACTAGTTACAATGAGCAGTTCTTC,TRBJ2-1,TRBV7-6,NA,TRBD2
CASSLAASSYNEQFF,TGTGCCAGCAGCTTGGCAGCCAGTTCCTACAATGAGCAGTTCTTC,TRBJ2-1,TRBV5-5,NA,NA